Listed below are T cell receptor beta chains from one sample, sequenced in a study of blood T cell repertoires in COVID-19. Sequencing was performed with immunoSEQ multiplex PCR; in TCRdb, only in-frame clones are kept and a portion is missing. The sample consists of 90,000 to 150,000 clones, 55% to 75% of them appearing once. The specimen was peripheral blood. Receptors were obtained from a human donor with acute or convalescent COVID-19. The donor label of this sample is uncertain. Both conserved end residues are part of each CDR3.

v_gene: TRBV5-1; j_gene: TRBJ1-5; CDR3aa: CASSSGGEVDNQPQHF
v_gene: TRBV9; j_gene: TRBJ2-1; CDR3aa: CASSARGDSSYNEQFF
v_gene: TRBV24-1; j_gene: TRBJ2-5; CDR3aa: CATSDPTGVSETQYF
v_gene: TRBV7-2; j_gene: TRBJ1-5; CDR3aa: CASSRTGDQPQHF
v_gene: TRBV5-1; j_gene: TRBJ2-3; CDR3aa: CASSLRGAHTDTQYF
v_gene: TRBV7-8; j_gene: TRBJ2-7; CDR3aa: CASSFSGGGWTYEQYF
v_gene: TRBV7-9; j_gene: TRBJ1-2; CDR3aa: CASSLIEGPGGGYTF
v_gene: TRBV15; j_gene: TRBJ2-7; CDR3aa: CATSRDVGASAEQYF
v_gene: TRBV27; j_gene: TRBJ2-3; CDR3aa: CASSYLTATDTQYF
v_gene: TRBV4-1; j_gene: TRBJ2-1; CDR3aa: CASSQDPGGGYNEQFF
v_gene: TRBV4-2; j_gene: TRBJ2-3; CDR3aa: CASSQESGAADTQYF
v_gene: TRBV28; j_gene: TRBJ2-5; CDR3aa: CASSQYLGTSEGETQYF
v_gene: TRBV5-1; j_gene: TRBJ1-2; CDR3aa: CASSPTGGIRSYTF
v_gene: TRBV18; j_gene: TRBJ1-2; CDR3aa: CASSPGAANYGYTF
v_gene: TRBV14; j_gene: TRBJ2-3; CDR3aa: CASSSGSGGNTQYF
v_gene: TRBV2; j_gene: TRBJ1-2; CDR3aa: CASSATGTGGGYTF
v_gene: TRBV3-1/TRBV3-2; j_gene: TRBJ2-5; CDR3aa: CASSQVRGPTETQYF
v_gene: TRBV2; j_gene: TRBJ2-1; CDR3aa: CASRVREGVTYNEQFF
v_gene: TRBV28; j_gene: TRBJ1-2; CDR3aa: CASHMGGGVIGYTF
v_gene: TRBV6-1; j_gene: TRBJ1-5; CDR3aa: CASSELAGANQPQHF
v_gene: TRBV5-5; j_gene: TRBJ2-5; CDR3aa: CASSQEFQTQYF
v_gene: TRBV18; j_gene: TRBJ2-3; CDR3aa: CASSLGLLEGIGTQYF
v_gene: TRBV7-2; j_gene: TRBJ1-5; CDR3aa: CASSSAGRPQHF
v_gene: TRBV7-9; j_gene: TRBJ1-1; CDR3aa: CASSSQGHTEAFF
v_gene: TRBV18; j_gene: TRBJ1-4; CDR3aa: CASSPAGNEKLFF
v_gene: TRBV28; j_gene: TRBJ1-2; CDR3aa: CASEADGYGYTF
v_gene: TRBV7-2; j_gene: TRBJ1-6; CDR3aa: CASSTREDSPLHF
v_gene: TRBV6-4; j_gene: TRBJ2-7; CDR3aa: CASRAGTSGGRSRGEQYF
v_gene: TRBV29-1; j_gene: TRBJ1-1; CDR3aa: CSVALRQLNTEAFF
v_gene: TRBV5-1; j_gene: TRBJ2-5; CDR3aa: CASSLDSPRETQYF
v_gene: TRBV6-5; j_gene: TRBJ1-6; CDR3aa: CASSYQAFNSPLHF
v_gene: TRBV18; j_gene: TRBJ2-1; CDR3aa: CASSPPGLAGLAEQFF
v_gene: TRBV7-2; j_gene: TRBJ1-2; CDR3aa: CASSLGGHASDYGYTF
v_gene: TRBV28; j_gene: TRBJ2-7; CDR3aa: CASSPGTGSIVGYEQYF
v_gene: TRBV5-1; j_gene: TRBJ2-7; CDR3aa: CASSFGAGTRTYEQYF
v_gene: TRBV5-6; j_gene: TRBJ1-4; CDR3aa: CASSRGQTFREKLFF
v_gene: TRBV11-3; j_gene: TRBJ2-2; CDR3aa: CASSSGRGFGNTGELFF
v_gene: TRBV4-1; j_gene: TRBJ1-1; CDR3aa: CASSLRDRAFEAFF
v_gene: TRBV4-2; j_gene: TRBJ1-5; CDR3aa: CASSQENRGGQPQHF
v_gene: TRBV5-5; j_gene: TRBJ2-3; CDR3aa: CASTMEVAGGRDTQYF
v_gene: TRBV5-3; j_gene: TRBJ1-1; CDR3aa: CARSRPTQGTEAFF
v_gene: TRBV7-9; j_gene: TRBJ2-1; CDR3aa: CASSQASRIYNEQFF
v_gene: TRBV7-2; j_gene: TRBJ1-4; CDR3aa: CASSPRASRGEKLFF
v_gene: TRBV19; j_gene: TRBJ1-1; CDR3aa: CASSWQGNTEAFF
v_gene: TRBV30; j_gene: TRBJ2-4; CDR3aa: CAWSSGTGKNIQYF
v_gene: TRBV5-5; j_gene: TRBJ2-5; CDR3aa: CASSLGPSIEETQYF
v_gene: TRBV28; j_gene: TRBJ1-1; CDR3aa: CASSLNEALNTEAFF
v_gene: TRBV18; j_gene: TRBJ1-6; CDR3aa: CASSPIREAYNSPLHF
v_gene: TRBV7-9; j_gene: TRBJ2-2; CDR3aa: CASSLLTGATGELFF
v_gene: TRBV7-3; j_gene: TRBJ1-1; CDR3aa: CASSAQGSDTEAFF
v_gene: TRBV15; j_gene: TRBJ1-5; CDR3aa: CATSRGRQGGYQPQHF